This T cell receptor beta chain was captured by sequencing in a study of blood T cell repertoires in COVID-19. The CDR3 sequence is 12 residues long. V lost 8 bases, J lost 7 bases, and 14 bases lay in between. Germline-derived CDR1 and CDR2 are MGHDK and SYGVNS. Per the authors' pipeline: Using reference gene primer amplification, nucleated cell counts were estimated. Some clones are missing from TCRdb's copy, which holds only in-frame ones; the method was immunoSEQ multiplex PCR. V, J and clone size derive from that table, while D and trimming were established from the DNA sequence. The sample lists about 220,000 clones; approximately 81% were seen once.

The chain is built from TRBV25-1 and TRBJ1-1, with D maybe TRBD1 (6 bases). The receptor's source is a woman of 80 years or more with acute or convalescent COVID-19. The sample was peripheral blood. DNA of the CDR3: TGTGCCAGCCAACAACAGGGATTTGAAGCTTTCTTT. Its translation is CASQQQGFEAFF.